This TCR beta chain derives from a study of blood T cell repertoires in COVID-19. Overall study context: Samples came from the United States, Italy and Spain, spanning acute and convalescent COVID-19.

The CDR3 length is 14 residues. CDR1 and CDR2 from the germline V gene are KGHSH and LQKENI. The V and J ends lost 3 bases and 0 bases respectively, with 3 bases between them. The protocol was immunoSEQ multiplex PCR, while the TCRdb copy is restricted to in-frame clones and leaves out a portion. Among 86,000 or so clones listed, about four fifths were seen once. The sample consisted of peripheral blood. The rearrangement joins TRBV18 to TRBJ2-6; unclear D gene. The origin of this receptor is an elderly woman with acute or convalescent COVID-19. CDR3 coding DNA: TGTGCCAGCTCACCGAGCTCTGGGGCCAACGTCCTGACTTTC. Amino acids: CASSPSSGANVLTF.